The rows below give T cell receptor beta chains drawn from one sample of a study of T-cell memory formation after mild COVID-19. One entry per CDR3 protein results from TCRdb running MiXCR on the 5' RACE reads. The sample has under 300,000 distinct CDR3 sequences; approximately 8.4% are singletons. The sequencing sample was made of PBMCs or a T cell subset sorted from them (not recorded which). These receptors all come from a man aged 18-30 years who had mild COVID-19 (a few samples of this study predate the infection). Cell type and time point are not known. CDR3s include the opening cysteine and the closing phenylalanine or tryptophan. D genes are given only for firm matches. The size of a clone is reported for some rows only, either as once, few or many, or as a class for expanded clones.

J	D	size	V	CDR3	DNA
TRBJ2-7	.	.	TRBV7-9	CASSPGGMRTYEQYF	TGTGCCAGCAGCCCAGGTGGGATGAGGACCTACGAGCAGTACTTC
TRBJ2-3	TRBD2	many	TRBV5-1	CASSLQGGADTQYF	TGCGCCAGCAGCTTGCAGGGAGGGGCAGATACGCAGTATTTT
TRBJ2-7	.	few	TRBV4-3	CASSPAAGFPSYEQYF	TGCGCCAGCAGCCCAGCGGCAGGGTTTCCCTCCTACGAGCAGTACTTC
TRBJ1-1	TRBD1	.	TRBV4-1	CASGGGTVNTEAFF	TGCGCCAGCGGAGGAGGGACAGTCAACACTGAAGCTTTCTTT
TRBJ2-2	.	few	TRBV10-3	CAIRQGQSTGELFF	TGTGCCATCAGGCAGGGGCAAAGCACCGGGGAGCTGTTTTTT
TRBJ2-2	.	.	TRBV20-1	CSARDLRPAGELFF	TGCAGTGCTAGAGATTTGAGACCAGCCGGGGAGCTGTTTTTT
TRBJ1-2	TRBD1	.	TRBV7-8	CASSLSRQGGNYGYTF	TGTGCCAGCAGCCTGAGCCGACAGGGCGGTAACTATGGCTACACCTTC
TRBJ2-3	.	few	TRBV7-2	CASSLSGRTDTQYF	TGTGCCAGCAGCTTATCAGGCCGCACAGATACGCAGTATTTT
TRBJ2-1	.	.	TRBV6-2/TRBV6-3	CASSYAYNEQFF	TGTGCCAGCAGTTACGCATACAATGAGCAGTTCTTC
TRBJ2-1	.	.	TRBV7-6	CASSLRGASGSNEQFF	TGTGCCAGCAGCTTAAGGGGGGCTAGCGGCAGCAATGAGCAGTTCTTC
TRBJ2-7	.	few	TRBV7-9	CASSFRSGEQYF	TGTGCCAGCAGCTTCAGGAGCGGGGAGCAGTACTTC
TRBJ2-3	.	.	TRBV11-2	CASSPTTTEITDTQYF	TGTGCCAGCAGCCCAACAACGACAGAAATCACAGATACGCAGTATTTT